Described below is a single TCR beta chain sequence and its context. The antigen remains unidentified. This entry is derived from a study of shared clonotypes between healthy human individuals. Study overall: Per donor, three plates held CD4 naive cells, three held CD4 memory, two held CD8 naive and one held CD8 memory.

Naive CD8 cells were CD45RO-negative, positively selected for CCR7, excluding terminally differentiated effector memory CD45RA+ cells. The CDR3 has 15 residues. Germline CDR1 SGHTA, CDR2 FQGNSA. Trimming pared 3 bases from V and 4 bases from J, leaving 15 bases between. General observations from the study: Some naive CD4 clonotypes, roughly 4.8%, turned up in common across a few donors. Owing to a small donor count, the genetic and exposure-history diversity represented was limited.

Template for every sorted-subset replicate PCR totaled about 0.2 ug DNA, around 33,000 T cell genomes. Only in-frame clones appear in the TCRdb table, and some are missing; sequencing was by immunoSEQ multiplex PCR. This sample carries nearly 2 million clones, about 95% of them seen once, and the ten largest clones take approximately 1.2%. The gene calls are TRBV7-2 and TRBJ2-5; D unclear. This sequence was found in a man aged 18-30 years in good health. Sequencing was carried out using naive CD8+ T cells sorted from blood. CDR3 protein: CASSFAELSPETQYF. The CDR3 coding sequence is TGTGCCAGCAGCTTCGCCGAGCTTTCCCCAGAGACCCAGTACTTC.